This TCR beta chain is from a study of blood T cell repertoires in COVID-19. Across the study: Samples came from the United States, Italy and Spain, spanning acute and convalescent COVID-19. Sources were T cells, B-cell-depleted T cells, or PBMCs; the material itself was cDNA or gDNA.

Authors' methods: Cell counts per sample came from amplifying reference gene primers. The data were produced by immunoSEQ multiplex PCR, yet TCRdb's version contains in-frame clones alone and is incomplete. V and J calls plus clone size are reproduced from that table; the DNA served to infer D and trimming. The sample holds over 60,000 clones, approximately 90% seen once. V gave up 0 bases and J gave up 4 bases; unmatched junction bases: 11. Germline CDR1 SGDLS, CDR2 YYNGEE. The CDR3 runs to 18 residues. The chain links TRBV9 to TRBJ2-3; TRBD2 aligns across 10 bases. The sequenced sample consisted of peripheral blood. This receptor was identified in a woman of 80 years or more with active COVID-19. CDR3 nucleotide sequence: TGTGCCAGCAGCGTAGGGACTAGCGGTCAAACCGAGGCAGATACGCAGTATTTT. Its protein product is CASSVGTSGQTEADTQYF.